These T cell receptor beta chains were read from a single sample in a study of blood T cell repertoires in COVID-19. Sequenced by immunoSEQ multiplex PCR; TCRdb stores in-frame clones only, minus some. The sample has over 150,000 clones, about 80% seen once. What was sequenced was peripheral blood. All receptors come from a woman in her sixties or seventies with acute or convalescent COVID-19. CDR3s include the opening cysteine and the closing phenylalanine or tryptophan. A D gene is named only where the DNA matches it firmly. The size field is filled for only some rows; it gives once, few, many or a size class.

cdr3_length: 15; d_call: TRBD1; v_call: TRBV2; j_call: TRBJ1-1; clone_size: .; cdr3_aa: CASRARTGTNTEAFF; cdr3_nt: TGTGCCAGCAGGGCACGGACAGGGACGAACACTGAAGCTTTCTTT
cdr3_length: 14; d_call: .; v_call: TRBV5-1; j_call: TRBJ1-1; clone_size: once; cdr3_aa: CASSLQASSTEAFF; cdr3_nt: TGCGCCAGCAGCTTGCAAGCGTCGAGCACTGAAGCTTTCTTT
cdr3_length: 14; d_call: .; v_call: TRBV7-8; j_call: TRBJ2-3; clone_size: .; cdr3_aa: CASSPRVGPDTQYF; cdr3_nt: TGTGCCAGCAGCCCCCGCGTGGGGCCGGATACGCAGTATTTT
cdr3_length: 16; d_call: .; v_call: TRBV5-5; j_call: TRBJ1-4; clone_size: .; cdr3_aa: CASSLFWTTTNEKLFF; cdr3_nt: TGTGCCAGCAGCTTATTTTGGACAACAACTAATGAAAAACTGTTTTTT
cdr3_length: 16; d_call: TRBD1; v_call: TRBV6-5; j_call: TRBJ1-3; clone_size: once; cdr3_aa: CASSYSYGTAGNTIYF; cdr3_nt: TGTGCCAGCAGTTACTCATACGGGACAGCTGGAAACACCATATATTTT
cdr3_length: 12; d_call: .; v_call: TRBV6-6; j_call: TRBJ1-1; clone_size: once; cdr3_aa: CASSFTGTEAFF; cdr3_nt: TGTGCCAGCAGTTTCACAGGGACTGAAGCTTTCTTT
cdr3_length: 13; d_call: .; v_call: TRBV7-3; j_call: TRBJ2-3; clone_size: .; cdr3_aa: CASSPSHGDTQYF; cdr3_nt: TGTGCCAGCAGCCCCTCACACGGGGATACGCAGTATTTT
cdr3_length: 15; d_call: TRBD1; v_call: TRBV7-9; j_call: TRBJ1-2; clone_size: .; cdr3_aa: CASSLAGTGLYGYTF; cdr3_nt: TGTGCCAGCAGCCTAGCCGGGACAGGGCTTTATGGCTACACCTTC
cdr3_length: 14; d_call: TRBD1; v_call: TRBV6-5; j_call: TRBJ1-4; clone_size: .; cdr3_aa: CASSLDRVDEKLFF; cdr3_nt: TGTGCCAGCAGTTTAGACAGGGTAGACGAAAAACTGTTTTTT
cdr3_length: 14; d_call: .; v_call: TRBV10-2; j_call: TRBJ1-6; clone_size: .; cdr3_aa: CASSAGQGNSPLHF; cdr3_nt: TGCGCCAGCAGTGCCGGGCAGGGGAACTCACCCCTCCACTTT
cdr3_length: 13; d_call: .; v_call: TRBV13; j_call: TRBJ2-1; clone_size: few; cdr3_aa: CASSLWLSNEQFF; cdr3_nt: TGTGCCAGCAGCTTATGGCTTTCCAATGAGCAGTTCTTC
cdr3_length: 13; d_call: .; v_call: TRBV6-2/TRBV6-3; j_call: TRBJ2-7; clone_size: once; cdr3_aa: CASSYSLSVEQYF; cdr3_nt: TGTGCCAGCAGTTACTCCCTATCGGTTGAGCAGTACTTC
cdr3_length: 15; d_call: .; v_call: TRBV9; j_call: TRBJ2-1; clone_size: .; cdr3_aa: CASSVDGVPYNEQFF; cdr3_nt: TGTGCCAGCAGCGTAGACGGGGTTCCCTACAATGAGCAGTTCTTC
cdr3_length: 15; d_call: TRBD1; v_call: TRBV7-9; j_call: TRBJ2-1; clone_size: .; cdr3_aa: CASSLVQGAANEQFF; cdr3_nt: TGTGCCAGCAGCTTAGTACAGGGGGCGGCGAATGAGCAGTTCTTC
cdr3_length: 16; d_call: TRBD1; v_call: TRBV5-1; j_call: TRBJ1-1; clone_size: .; cdr3_aa: CASRQGQGRQVAEAFF; cdr3_nt: TGCGCCAGCAGACAGGGACAGGGCCGGCAGGTGGCTGAAGCTTTCTTT
cdr3_length: 15; d_call: .; v_call: TRBV24-1; j_call: TRBJ1-4; clone_size: .; cdr3_aa: CAVRRGFATNEKLFF; cdr3_nt: TGTGCCGTCCGGCGGGGGTTTGCAACTAATGAAAAACTGTTTTTT
cdr3_length: 16; d_call: .; v_call: TRBV6-2/TRBV6-3; j_call: TRBJ1-1; clone_size: .; cdr3_aa: CASSLGGGRANTEAFF; cdr3_nt: TGTGCCAGCAGTTTGGGAGGCGGCAGAGCGAACACTGAAGCTTTCTTT
cdr3_length: 15; d_call: TRBD2; v_call: TRBV7-3; j_call: TRBJ2-5; clone_size: .; cdr3_aa: CASSLAGGTQETQYF; cdr3_nt: TGTGCCAGCAGTCTAGCGGGGGGGACCCAAGAGACCCAGTACTTC
cdr3_length: 13; d_call: .; v_call: TRBV16; j_call: TRBJ1-2; clone_size: .; cdr3_aa: CASSQAQGGGYTF; cdr3_nt: TGTGCCAGCAGCCAAGCCCAGGGTGGCGGCTACACCTTC
cdr3_length: 14; d_call: .; v_call: TRBV11-2; j_call: TRBJ2-3; clone_size: .; cdr3_aa: CASSQSRATDTQYF; cdr3_nt: TGTGCCAGCAGCCAGAGCAGGGCCACAGATACGCAGTATTTT
cdr3_length: 15; d_call: .; v_call: TRBV19; j_call: TRBJ2-6; clone_size: .; cdr3_aa: CASSIGLSGANVLTF; cdr3_nt: TGTGCCAGTAGTATAGGGCTCTCTGGGGCCAACGTCCTGACTTTC
cdr3_length: 16; d_call: .; v_call: TRBV5-5; j_call: TRBJ2-1; clone_size: many; cdr3_aa: CASSLAGKTIKVEQFF; cdr3_nt: TGTGCCAGCAGCTTAGCCGGGAAGACCATTAAGGTTGAGCAGTTCTTC
cdr3_length: 17; d_call: TRBD1; v_call: TRBV5-1; j_call: TRBJ1-4; clone_size: .; cdr3_aa: CASSPLWPGQGDEKLFF; cdr3_nt: TGCGCCAGCAGCCCCCTTTGGCCGGGACAGGGGGACGAAAAACTGTTTTTT
cdr3_length: 15; d_call: .; v_call: TRBV18; j_call: TRBJ1-1; clone_size: .; cdr3_aa: CASSPPRVTGTEAFF; cdr3_nt: TGTGCCAGCTCACCACCGAGGGTTACTGGCACTGAAGCTTTCTTT
cdr3_length: 13; d_call: TRBD1; v_call: TRBV7-9; j_call: TRBJ1-2; clone_size: .; cdr3_aa: CASSLGQGLGYTF; cdr3_nt: TGTGCCAGCAGCCTGGGACAGGGGCTTGGCTACACCTTC
cdr3_length: 16; d_call: TRBD2; v_call: TRBV2; j_call: TRBJ2-3; clone_size: few; cdr3_aa: CASRPTSGGTTDTQYF; cdr3_nt: TGTGCCAGCAGACCGACTAGCGGGGGGACCACAGATACGCAGTATTTT
cdr3_length: 15; d_call: TRBD1; v_call: TRBV4-1; j_call: TRBJ2-5; clone_size: .; cdr3_aa: CASSQDGTGGETQYF; cdr3_nt: TGCGCCAGCAGCCAAGACGGGACAGGAGGAGAGACCCAGTACTTC
cdr3_length: 17; d_call: .; v_call: TRBV7-9; j_call: TRBJ1-5; clone_size: .; cdr3_aa: CASSLGSGAWSNQPQHF; cdr3_nt: TGTGCCAGCAGCTTGGGATCAGGGGCGTGGAGCAATCAGCCCCAGCATTTT
cdr3_length: 14; d_call: .; v_call: TRBV5-4; j_call: TRBJ1-1; clone_size: .; cdr3_aa: CASTLAEVSTEAFF; cdr3_nt: TGTGCCAGCACCCTAGCGGAGGTTAGTACTGAAGCTTTCTTT
cdr3_length: 15; d_call: .; v_call: TRBV12-5; j_call: TRBJ2-5; clone_size: once; cdr3_aa: CASGLSTTVQETQYF; cdr3_nt: TGTGCTAGTGGTTTGTCCACGACTGTCCAAGAGACCCAGTACTTC
cdr3_length: 16; d_call: TRBD1; v_call: TRBV27; j_call: TRBJ1-5; clone_size: .; cdr3_aa: CASSWTGGRGNQPQHF; cdr3_nt: TGTGCCAGCAGTTGGACAGGGGGAAGAGGGAATCAGCCCCAGCATTTT
cdr3_length: 14; d_call: .; v_call: TRBV5-1; j_call: TRBJ1-2; clone_size: .; cdr3_aa: CASSPIGGSRGYTF; cdr3_nt: TGCGCCAGCAGCCCAATCGGCGGGTCCCGTGGCTACACCTTC
cdr3_length: 14; d_call: TRBD1; v_call: TRBV10-2; j_call: TRBJ1-4; clone_size: .; cdr3_aa: CASRSGQVGEKLFF; cdr3_nt: TGCGCCAGCAGATCCGGACAGGTTGGCGAAAAACTGTTTTTT
cdr3_length: 12; d_call: .; v_call: TRBV6-6; j_call: TRBJ1-2; clone_size: .; cdr3_aa: CASARDSYGYTF; cdr3_nt: TGTGCCAGCGCGCGGGATTCCTATGGCTACACCTTC
cdr3_length: 11; d_call: .; v_call: TRBV25-1; j_call: TRBJ1-2; clone_size: .; cdr3_aa: CASSAYGGYTF; cdr3_nt: TGTGCCAGCAGTGCCTATGGTGGCTACACCTTC
cdr3_length: 13; d_call: .; v_call: TRBV7-3; j_call: TRBJ2-5; clone_size: few; cdr3_aa: CASSSLRGETQYF; cdr3_nt: TGTGCCAGCAGCTCCCTCCGGGGGGAGACCCAGTACTTC
cdr3_length: 13; d_call: .; v_call: TRBV30; j_call: TRBJ1-4; clone_size: .; cdr3_aa: CAWGRGPNEKLFF; cdr3_nt: TGTGCCTGGGGCAGGGGACCAAATGAAAAACTGTTTTTT
cdr3_length: 14; d_call: .; v_call: TRBV4-1; j_call: TRBJ1-5; clone_size: once; cdr3_aa: CASSQQGGNQPQHF; cdr3_nt: TGCGCCAGCAGCCAACAGGGTGGCAATCAGCCCCAGCATTTT
cdr3_length: 16; d_call: TRBD1; v_call: TRBV3-1/TRBV3-2; j_call: TRBJ2-3; clone_size: .; cdr3_aa: CASSPGTQGAADTQYF; cdr3_nt: TGTGCCAGCAGCCCTGGTACACAGGGGGCGGCAGATACGCAGTATTTT
cdr3_length: 14; d_call: .; v_call: TRBV5-4; j_call: TRBJ2-5; clone_size: .; cdr3_aa: CASSLAGGVKTQYF; cdr3_nt: TGTGCCAGCAGCTTGGCCGGCGGGGTGAAGACCCAGTACTTC
cdr3_length: 16; d_call: .; v_call: TRBV10-3; j_call: TRBJ1-3; clone_size: .; cdr3_aa: CAISEVGGAGGNTIYF; cdr3_nt: TGTGCCATCAGTGAAGTGGGGGGGGCTGGTGGAAACACCATATATTTT
cdr3_length: 13; d_call: .; v_call: TRBV30; j_call: TRBJ1-4; clone_size: .; cdr3_aa: CAWSLTGFEKLFF; cdr3_nt: TGTGCCTGGTCACTGACAGGATTTGAAAAACTGTTTTTT
cdr3_length: 14; d_call: .; v_call: TRBV30; j_call: TRBJ2-1; clone_size: .; cdr3_aa: CAWSVLRTHNEQFF; cdr3_nt: TGTGCCTGGAGTGTATTGCGGACACACAATGAGCAGTTCTTC
cdr3_length: 15; d_call: TRBD1; v_call: TRBV7-2; j_call: TRBJ1-1; clone_size: .; cdr3_aa: CASSTRTGGQTEAFF; cdr3_nt: TGTGCCAGCAGCACGCGGACAGGGGGACAAACTGAAGCTTTCTTT
cdr3_length: 12; d_call: .; v_call: TRBV2; j_call: TRBJ2-5; clone_size: .; cdr3_aa: CASGGVRETQYF; cdr3_nt: TGTGCGAGCGGAGGGGTTCGGGAGACCCAGTACTTC
cdr3_length: 14; d_call: .; v_call: TRBV4-2; j_call: TRBJ1-3; clone_size: .; cdr3_aa: CASSQDVSGNTIYF; cdr3_nt: TGTGCCAGCAGCCAAGACGTCTCTGGAAACACCATATATTTT
cdr3_length: 14; d_call: .; v_call: TRBV2; j_call: TRBJ2-5; clone_size: .; cdr3_aa: CASSGQVVGETQYF; cdr3_nt: TGTGCCAGCAGTGGACAGGTGGTAGGGGAGACCCAGTACTTC
cdr3_length: 12; d_call: .; v_call: TRBV3-1/TRBV3-2; j_call: TRBJ2-7; clone_size: .; cdr3_aa: CASSGDVYEQYF; cdr3_nt: TGTGCCAGCAGCGGAGACGTCTACGAGCAGTACTTC
cdr3_length: 13; d_call: .; v_call: TRBV3-1/TRBV3-2; j_call: TRBJ2-1; clone_size: .; cdr3_aa: CASSQDGVNEQFF; cdr3_nt: TGTGCCAGCAGCCAAGATGGAGTGAATGAGCAGTTCTTC
cdr3_length: 11; d_call: .; v_call: TRBV20-1; j_call: TRBJ2-1; clone_size: .; cdr3_aa: CSATRGDEQFF; cdr3_nt: TGCAGTGCCACCAGGGGGGATGAGCAGTTCTTC
cdr3_length: 14; d_call: .; v_call: TRBV7-9; j_call: TRBJ1-1; clone_size: .; cdr3_aa: CASSLNGGLPGSVF; cdr3_nt: TGTGCCAGCAGCTTGAACGGGGGTTTACCTGGTTCCGTTTTT
cdr3_length: 14; d_call: .; v_call: TRBV11-1; j_call: TRBJ1-2; clone_size: .; cdr3_aa: CASSLAVSGYGYTF; cdr3_nt: TGTGCCAGCAGCTTAGCGGTCAGCGGCTATGGCTACACCTTC
cdr3_length: 11; d_call: .; v_call: TRBV9; j_call: TRBJ1-1; clone_size: few; cdr3_aa: CASSVDFEAFF; cdr3_nt: TGTGCCAGCAGCGTGGACTTTGAAGCTTTCTTT